This entry lists 25 T cell receptor beta chains sequenced from one sample in a study of T cell repertoires in cytomegalovirus infection. TCRdb independently ran MiXCR on the reads; one entry per CDR3 protein. The sample lists about 220,000 distinct CDR3 sequences, around 35% occurring once. No antigen has been assigned to these receptors. The sequencing used CD8+ T cells from cultured PBMCs, collected from culture after CMV antigen stimulation. Receptors were obtained from a human donor in good health (CMV status not recorded). Some clones in this sample may be carry-over from other donors' samples.

This clonotype was recorded only once. Possible read error: a much larger clone is one base away. V gene TRBV7-8 combines with J gene TRBJ2-7; 7 nucleotides match TRBD1. Per the germline V gene, CDR1 is SGHVS and CDR2 is FQNEAQ. The CDR3 consists of 17 residues. V was clipped by 4 bases and J by 3 bases; unmatched bases: 15. The CDR3 nucleotides are TGTGCCAGCAGCTGGAGTCTGGGACAGCGAACTAACTACGAGCAGTACTTC. Translating gives CASSWSLGQRTNYEQYF.

This clonotype was counted between two and nine times. The chain combines TRBV7-9 with TRBJ1-6; D is ambiguous. V was shortened by 5 bases and J by 14 bases, with 13 bases between the two germline ends. CDR3 length: 12 amino acids. Germline V gene data show CDR1 as SEHNR and CDR2 as FQNEAQ (reference sequence). The CDR3 nucleotides read TGTGCCAGCAGCCCCCCTACCTTCACCCTCCACTTT. Its translation: CASSPPTFTLHF.

V usage is TRBV6-8 and J usage is TRBJ2-5; tentatively, D is TRBD1 or TRBD2 (5 bases each). Per the germline V gene, CDR1 is MNHGY and CDR2 is SAAAGT. V gave up 6 bases and J gave up 5 bases, with 10 bases separating them. The CDR3 has 12 residues. The CDR3 loop is CASSVWGETQYF. The CDR3 DNA follows: TGTGCCAGCAGCGTCTGGGGGGAGACCCAGTACTTC.

V and J are TRBV11-2 and TRBJ1-1; possibly TRBD1 for D (6 bases). The germline V and J ends were trimmed by 2 bases and 0 bases, with 19 bases remaining between them. Germline-derived CDR1 and CDR2 are SGHAT and FQNNGV. The CDR3 has 18 residues. CDR3 region: CASSLNPGHKFMNTEAFF. The CDR3 region has the DNA TGTGCCAGCAGCTTAAATCCGGGACATAAATTTATGAACACTGAAGCTTTCTTT.

The chain employs TRBV12-5 and TRBJ2-1; 8 nucleotides match TRBD2. The CDR3 runs to 15 residues. V was clipped by 7 bases and J by 9 bases; unmatched bases: 14. CDR1 and CDR2 from the germline V gene are LGHNT and FRNRAP. DNA for the CDR3: TGTGCTAGTGCCTTGAGCGGGAGAGGGTTTTTTGAGCAGTTCTTC. It specifies CASALSGRGFFEQFF.

The V call is TRBV20-1, the J call TRBJ1-1, with TRBD1 matching 7 bases. The CDR3 has 15 amino acids. With 2 bases clipped from V and 5 bases from J, the junction kept 11 bases outside the gene matches. Germline V lookup: CDR1 DFQATT, CDR2 SNEGSKA (reference sequence). CDR3 DNA: TGCAGTGCTAGACATCCCGCCGACAGGGAAACTGAAGCTTTCTTT. Translation gives CSARHPADRETEAFF.

Only a few counts were recorded for this clonotype. The chain employs TRBV6-4 and TRBJ1-2; no clear D. This CDR3 region has 15 residues. Looked up from germline, CDR1 is MRHNA and CDR2 is SNTAGT. Trimming removed 0 bases at V and 4 bases at J, with 12 bases between. In nucleotides, the CDR3 is TGTGCCAGCAGTGACTCGAGCCCTCCACCCTATGGCTACACCTTC. Its protein product is CASSDSSPPPYGYTF.

The rearrangement joins TRBV3-1 to TRBJ1-6; D remains ambiguous. CDR1 and CDR2 from the germline V gene are LGHDT and YNNKEL (reference sequence). The CDR3 is 14 residues long. The V and J ends lost 0 bases and 10 bases respectively, with 10 bases between them. The CDR3 loop is CASSQEWHPSPLHF. The CDR3 region has the DNA TGTGCCAGCAGCCAAGAATGGCACCCCTCACCCCTCCACTTT.

The V call is TRBV7-6, the J call TRBJ2-7; D assignment may be TRBD1 or TRBD2 (6 bases each). Trimming cost V 1 base and J 7 bases, with 17 bases left between them. The CDR3 length is 15 residues. The germline gives CDR1 SGHVS, CDR2 FNYEAQ. The CDR3 spells CASSLGERGLEEQYF. CDR3 sequence (DNA): TGTGCCAGCAGCTTAGGGGAACGGGGGCTCGAAGAGCAGTACTTC.

This clonotype was seen only a few times. The CDR3 protein is CASSQEGQGDQPQHF. CDR3 nucleotides: TGCGCCAGCAGCCAAGAGGGGCAGGGAGATCAGCCCCAGCATTTT. The chain recombines TRBV4-1 with TRBJ1-5, with D perhaps matching TRBD1 (5 bases). Germline loops: CDR1 MGHRA, CDR2 YSYEKL. The CDR3 is 15 amino acids. V was clipped by 0 bases and J by 5 bases, with 11 bases between them.

This rearrangement joins TRBV19 to TRBJ1-6, with TRBD1 matching 8 bases. V shed 7 bases, J shed 3 bases, and the junction held 5 bases outside the gene matches. This CDR3 has 15 residues. In germline, CDR1 is LNHDA, CDR2 SQIVND (reference sequence). The CDR3 DNA is TGTGCCAGTACCCCCGACAGGGGCTATAATTCACCCCTCCACTTT. Encoded protein: CASTPDRGYNSPLHF.

This clonotype has more than one count but fewer than ten. Relative to the germline gene, one junction end is altered; a read error may explain this. The chain joins TRBV12-3 or TRBV12-4 to TRBJ2-5; a weak D match, TRBD1 (5 bases). The CDR3 length is 14 residues. In nucleotides, the CDR3 is TGTGCAAGCAGTTTGCGACAGTTGAGGGAGACCCAGTACTTC. It is translated as CASSLRQLRETQYF.

This clonotype showed up many times. This rearrangement joins TRBV7-6 to TRBJ2-7; 8 nucleotides agree with TRBD1. Germline trimming cut 1 base from V and 3 bases from J; bases unmatched to any gene: 5. The V gene's germline CDR1 is SGHVS and CDR2 FNYEAQ. The CDR3 runs to 15 residues. The CDR3 DNA reads TGTGCCAGCAGCTTAGGACAGGGGTCCAGCTACGAGCAGTACTTC. Translated, it gives CASSLGQGSSYEQYF.

A remark on this clonotype: A read error may produce the germline difference seen at one junction end. This sequence joins TRBV7-4 and TRBJ2-5; D may be TRBD1 (6 bases). CDR1 SGHVT and CDR2 SQSDAQ come from the germline V gene. CDR3 length: 15 amino acids. CDR3 loop: CASSLRTVSQETHYF. In nucleotides, the CDR3 is TGTGCCAGCAGTCTAAGGACAGTGTCGCAAGAGACCCATTACTTC.

This chain connects TRBV3-1 to TRBJ2-2; possible D gene TRBD2, 6 bases. With 2 bases removed from V and 1 base from J, the gap between germline ends came to 17 bases. The CDR3 runs 18 residues. Germline lookup yields CDR1 LGHDT and CDR2 YNNKEL (reference sequence). The CDR3 region has the DNA TGTGCCAGCAGCCAATTACTCTCCGGGACTGGGAACACCGGGGAGCTGTTTTTT. Translation: CASSQLLSGTGNTGELFF.

The chain uses TRBV14 and TRBJ2-7, with 7 bases aligning to TRBD1. The ends lost 4 bases at V and 0 bases at J; junction bases unmatched: 12. The V gene's germline CDR1 is SGHDN and CDR2 FVKESK. The CDR3 totals 17 residues. In DNA, the CDR3 is TGTGCCAGCAGCCCGATCACAGGGGTCGCGTACTCCTACGAGCAGTACTTC. Translated: CASSPITGVAYSYEQYF.

This clonotype showed up just a few times. V is TRBV7-9 and J is TRBJ2-6; 8 bases fit TRBD1. Germline V gene data show CDR1 as SEHNR and CDR2 as FQNEAQ (reference sequence). The V segment lost 4 bases and the J segment 7 bases; nucleotides outside the gene matches: 9. The CDR3 extends over 16 amino acids. CDR3 nucleotides: TGTGCCAGCAGCTCCCAGACAGGGGCCCAAGCCAACGTCCTGACTTTC. Its protein product is CASSSQTGAQANVLTF.

This clonotype came up many times. This sequence joins TRBV7-3 and TRBJ2-1; TRBD2 aligns across 8 bases. J gave up 9 bases and V 3 bases, and 10 bases lay outside the gene matches. In germline, CDR1 is SGHTA, CDR2 FQGTGA. This CDR3 is built from 15 residues. CDR3 sequence reads: CASSLGTRDGLEQFF. DNA for the CDR3: TGTGCCAGCAGCTTGGGGACTAGGGATGGACTTGAGCAGTTCTTC.

This clonotype has only a few counts. The chain joins TRBV2 to TRBJ2-3; no clear D. V was shortened by 3 bases and J by 0 bases, with 4 bases between the two germline ends. The CDR3 totals 13 residues. The germline gives CDR1 SNHLY, CDR2 FYNNEI. This chain's CDR3 is CASSDRSTDTQYF. CDR3 coding DNA: TGTGCCAGCAGTGACCGTAGCACAGATACGCAGTATTTT.

CDR3: CSAPHSGTGNYGYTF. The CDR3 DNA is TGCAGTGCTCCCCATTCCGGGACAGGGAACTATGGCTACACCTTC. V gene TRBV20-1 combines with J gene TRBJ1-2, with 9 bases fitting TRBD1. The V segment lost 5 bases and the J segment 2 bases; nucleotides outside the gene matches: 9. The V gene's germline CDR1 is DFQATT and CDR2 SNEGSKA (reference sequence). The CDR3 runs to 15 residues.

This clonotype was counted a single time. The chain combines TRBV4-1 with TRBJ2-7; D perhaps matches TRBD2 (6 bases). This CDR3 is built from 14 residues. V gave up 3 bases and J gave up 3 bases, with 12 bases separating them. Germline V CDR1 and CDR2: MGHRA, YSYEKL. In nucleotides, the CDR3 is TGCGCCAGCAGCCAGGGGGGTTCTCTCTACGAGCAGTACTTC. Translating gives CASSQGGSLYEQYF.

This clonotype occurred many times. The chain links TRBV7-2 to TRBJ2-7, with D maybe TRBD2 (7 bases). Trimming pared 7 bases from V and 3 bases from J, leaving 19 bases between. Germline V gives CDR1 SGHTA, CDR2 FQGNSA. There are 15 residues in the CDR3. The CDR3 is CASTWTGGANYEQYF. The CDR3 bases are TGTGCCAGCACCTGGACTGGGGGGGCTAACTACGAGCAGTACTTC. Complete variable domain (other parts from reference TRBV7-2 and TRBJ2-7): GAGVSQSPSNKVTEKGKDVELRCDPISGHTALYWYRQSLGQGLEFLIYFQGNSAPDKSGLPSDRFSAERTGGSVSTLTIQRTQQEDSAVYLCASTWTGGANYEQYFGPGTRLTVT.

The chain joins TRBV14 to TRBJ2-7; no clear D gene. This CDR3 region has 14 residues. Trimming removed 4 bases from V and 0 bases from J, with 10 bases in between. CDR1 and CDR2 (germline): SGHDN, FVKESK. The CDR3 DNA sequence: TGTGCCAGCAGCCTTCGGACCCCCTCCTACGAGCAGTACTTC. Its protein is CASSLRTPSYEQYF.

This clonotype showed up just a few times. This chain connects TRBV28 to TRBJ1-5; 10 bases are shared with TRBD1. V lost 5 bases, J lost 0 bases, and 7 bases stayed unmatched. The CDR3 totals 17 residues. Per germline, CDR1 MDHEN and CDR2 SYDVKM. The CDR3 is CASSGQGGPYSNQPQHF. CDR3 in DNA: TGTGCCAGCAGTGGACAGGGGGGCCCGTATAGCAATCAGCCCCAGCATTTT.

As to this clonotype: The junction does not match germline at one end; this may be a read error. This chain joins TRBV11-2 and TRBJ2-2, with D possibly being TRBD1 or TRBD2 (7 bases each). This CDR3 is built from 21 residues. CDR1 and CDR2 (germline): SGHAT, FQNNGV. In DNA form, the CDR3 reads TGTGCCAGCAGCTCCGTACCCACCGGGACAGAGACTAGCATCTTCACCGGGGTGCTGTTTTTT. Amino acids: CASSSVPTGTETSIFTGVLFF.